These 27 T cell receptor beta chains were all obtained from the same sample, sequenced in a study of technical replicates of blood from a few donors. Profiling relied on immunoSEQ multiplex PCR, and the TCRdb table lists in-frame clones only, not all of them. The sample carries about 80,000 clones, 85% to 95% recorded once. Sequenced material: T cells isolated from PBMCs. These receptors came from a human donor in good health.

V gene TRBV25-1 combines with J gene TRBJ1-2; D gene unclear. This CDR3 is built from 16 residues. Germline V gene lookup returns CDR1 MGHDK and CDR2 SYGVNS. V was trimmed by 4 bases and J by 2 bases, leaving 17 bases between them. As DNA, the CDR3 is TGTGCCAGCAGTGGGTCGAACAGTCTAAAAAACTATGGCTACACCTTC. This translates into CASSGSNSLKNYGYTF.

The rearrangement links TRBV10-3 to TRBJ1-1, with a possible D match to TRBD1 (6 bases). This CDR3 is 13 amino acids long. The germline V gene has CDR1 ENHRY and CDR2 SYGVKD. The V end lost 10 bases, the J end lost 8 bases, and 20 bases lay between the germline ends. The DNA of the CDR3 is TGTGCCAGCGGGTATGACGGGACATCCGAAGCTTTCTTT. Encoded protein: CASGYDGTSEAFF.

This sequence joins TRBV7-8 and TRBJ1-1; D ambiguous. The CDR3 contains 15 residues. V dropped 3 bases and J dropped 0 bases, with 11 bases sitting between them. Per the germline V gene, CDR1 is SGHVS and CDR2 is FQNEAQ. CDR3: CASSFYGLMNTEAFF. The CDR3 DNA follows: TGTGCCAGCAGCTTCTACGGACTGATGAACACTGAAGCTTTCTTT.

CDR3: CASSPFGGKETQYF. CDR3 coding DNA: TGTGCCAGCTCCCCATTCGGAGGGAAGGAGACCCAGTACTTC. The chain has TRBV18 and TRBJ2-5; possible D gene TRBD2, 6 bases. The V and J ends lost 6 bases and 5 bases respectively, with 16 bases between them. CDR1 and CDR2 (germline): KGHSH, LQKENI. The CDR3 spans 14 residues.

J is TRBJ2-5 and V is TRBV6-5; TRBD2 matches 10 bases. Germline V lookup: CDR1 MNHEY, CDR2 SVGAGI. The CDR3 spans 16 residues. J was trimmed by 0 bases and V by 1 base; bases with no gene match: 2. DNA of the CDR3: TGTGCCAGCAGTTACTACGGACTAGCGGACCAAGAGACCCAGTACTTC. Its protein product is CASSYYGLADQETQYF.

The chain carries TRBV7-2 and TRBJ1-2, with a tentative D call TRBD1 (5 bases). Trimming left V 1 base short and J 2 bases short, with 14 bases between. This CDR3 comprises 16 residues. Germline values: CDR1 SGHTA, CDR2 FQGNSA. The CDR3 coding sequence is TGTGCCAGCAGCTTAGGACTCGGGGGGAGCAACTATGGCTACACCTTC. Translated: CASSLGLGGSNYGYTF.

This sequence joins TRBV10-2 and TRBJ2-5, with 12 bases that match TRBD2. The CDR3 contains 15 residues. Germline loops: CDR1 WSHSY, CDR2 SAAADI. The junction had 0 bases not matched to a gene; V was cut back by 2 bases and J by 2 bases. CDR3 residues: CASSEGLAGQETQYF. For the CDR3, the DNA is TGCGCCAGCAGTGAGGGACTAGCGGGGCAAGAGACCCAGTACTTC.

This clone showed up just a few times. V and J are TRBV19 and TRBJ2-7; TRBD2 agrees at 7 bases. Looked up from germline, CDR1 is LNHDA and CDR2 is SQIVND (reference sequence). The CDR3 sequence is 13 residues long. V lost 10 bases to trimming and J lost 5 bases; unmatched junction nucleotides: 11. DNA of the CDR3: TGTGCCACCAAAGAAAGGGGAGGGAACGAGCAGTACTTC. Encoded protein: CATKERGGNEQYF.

This clone was seen a few times. This sequence joins TRBV28 and TRBJ2-7, with TRBD2 as a possible D gene (5 bases). The germline V and J ends were trimmed by 5 bases and 4 bases, with 9 bases remaining between them. This CDR3 is built from 12 residues. CDR1 MDHEN and CDR2 SYDVKM come from the germline V gene. The CDR3 sequence: CASSEWRYEQYF. DNA of the CDR3: TGTGCCAGCAGTGAATGGAGGTACGAGCAGTACTTC.

The V gene is TRBV7-9, the J gene TRBJ2-7; a possible D gene is TRBD2 (5 bases). V was trimmed by 4 bases and J by 2 bases, leaving 9 bases between them. CDR1 and CDR2 (germline): SEHNR, FQNEAQ (reference sequence). CDR3 size: 13 residues. The CDR3 nucleotides read TGTGCCAGCAGCTACGGGAACGCCTACGAGCAGTACTTC. It translates to CASSYGNAYEQYF.

The gene calls are TRBV6-5 and TRBJ2-7; 9 bases map to TRBD1. After removal of 5 bases from V and 5 bases from J, the junction contained 4 bases not matched to a gene. The CDR3 has 13 residues. From germline, CDR1 is MNHEY and CDR2 SVGAGI. DNA for the CDR3: TGTGCCAGCAGTCGACAGGGGGAAAACGAGCAGTACTTC. Protein sequence: CASSRQGENEQYF.

This chain links TRBV5-8 with TRBJ2-3; TRBD2 aligns across 7 bases. This CDR3 region has 13 residues. The germline V gene has CDR1 SGHTS and CDR2 YDEGEE. Unmatched junction bases numbered 6, after V lost 5 bases and J lost 6 bases. In nucleotides, the CDR3 is TGTGCCAGCAGTTTTGGGGGGGACGATACGCAGTATTTT. It yields the protein CASSFGGDDTQYF.

V gene TRBV27 combines with J gene TRBJ2-3; 7 nucleotides line up with TRBD1. The V and J ends lost 6 bases and 4 bases, in that order; junction bases with no gene match: 10. Germline V lookup: CDR1 MNHEY, CDR2 SMNVEV (reference sequence). This CDR3 has 15 amino acids. The CDR3 region is CASRGDSRQSDTQYF. The DNA for the CDR3 is TGTGCCAGCAGAGGGGACAGCCGGCAGTCAGATACGCAGTATTTT.

The genes are TRBV6-6 and TRBJ1-4, with D possibly TRBD1 on 5 matching bases. Germline V gives CDR1 MNHNY, CDR2 SVGAGI (reference sequence). This CDR3 is 15 amino acids long. The V end was cut by 0 bases, the J end by 5 bases, with 10 bases between. The CDR3 reads CASSYSRQGNEKLFF. The DNA of the CDR3 is TGTGCCAGCAGTTACTCGCGGCAGGGAAATGAAAAACTGTTTTTT.

V is TRBV5-4 and J is TRBJ1-4; D is uncertain. Germline CDR1 reads SGHNT; CDR2 reads YYREEE (reference sequence). V lost 4 bases and J 0 bases, leaving 13 bases between the germline ends. CDR3 length: 16 amino acids. In DNA, the CDR3 is TGTGCCAGCAGCCCCGGACCCGGGGCAACTAATGAAAAACTGTTTTTT. This codes for CASSPGPGATNEKLFF.

The J gene is TRBJ1-2, the V gene TRBV11-2, with D tentatively TRBD1 (6 bases). The CDR3 runs to 17 residues. Germline lookup yields CDR1 SGHAT and CDR2 FQNNGV. V was shortened by 4 bases and J by 7 bases, with 25 bases between the two germline ends. The chain's CDR3 is CASSSPRGPQRRSGYTF. CDR3 DNA sequence: TGTGCCAGCAGCTCCCCCAGGGGCCCGCAGAGGAGATCTGGCTACACCTTC.

With respect to this clone: The sample has other DNA sequences that encode this CDR3 too. The chain's CDR3 is CSVEETGSDTQYF. CDR3 DNA: TGCAGCGTTGAAGAAACGGGTTCAGATACGCAGTATTTT. The chain recombines TRBV29-1 with TRBJ2-3; D unclear. CDR3 length: 13 amino acids. The V end lost 0 bases, the J end lost 4 bases, and 8 bases lay between the germline ends. Germline values: CDR1 SQVTM, CDR2 ANQGSEA.

The chain uses TRBV7-9 and TRBJ2-7; 7 bases are a match to TRBD2. V dropped 4 bases and J dropped 7; count of bases not matched to a gene: 7. The CDR3 has 13 residues. Germline lookup yields CDR1 SEHNR and CDR2 FQNEAQ (reference sequence). The CDR3 protein is CASSSAGEGEQYF. The CDR3 nucleotides read TGTGCCAGCAGCTCTGCGGGAGAAGGGGAGCAGTACTTC.

J is TRBJ2-7 and V is TRBV27, with D possibly matching TRBD2 (5 bases). The V end was cut by 0 bases, the J end by 6 bases, with 9 bases between. The germline V gene has CDR1 MNHEY and CDR2 SMNVEV (reference sequence). The CDR3 extends over 13 amino acids. CDR3 sequence: CASSLSRGGEQYF. DNA for the CDR3: TGTGCCAGCAGTTTATCTCGCGGAGGCGAGCAGTACTTC.

The chain carries TRBV29-1 and TRBJ2-5, with a weak D call TRBD1 (5 bases). The CDR3 covers 13 residues. V lost 6 bases and J 5 bases, leaving 16 bases between the germline ends. Looked up from germline, CDR1 is SQVTM and CDR2 is ANQGSEA. The CDR3 coding sequence is TGCAGCGTCCCACAGGAAGGGCTGGAGACCCAGTACTTC. It translates to CSVPQEGLETQYF.

The DNA of the CDR3 is TGTGCCAGCACGCTGGGGTGGGAGGACGAGCAGTACTTC. This gives the protein CASTLGWEDEQYF. The chain recombines TRBV11-3 with TRBJ2-7; perhaps TRBD2 as D (6 bases). The CDR3 runs to 13 residues. V shed 7 bases and J shed 5 bases, with 15 bases lying between them. Germline V lookup: CDR1 SGHNT, CDR2 YENEEA.

V gene TRBV28 combines with J gene TRBJ1-1; TRBD1 matches at 11 bases. The CDR3 length is 15 residues. V was clipped by 3 bases and J by 4 bases; unmatched bases: 4. Germline V lookup: CDR1 MDHEN, CDR2 SYDVKM. The CDR3 loop reads CASSFGDRGGTEAFF. The CDR3 coding sequence is TGTGCCAGCAGTTTTGGGGACAGGGGGGGCACTGAAGCTTTCTTT.

The chain has TRBV15 and TRBJ1-2; D unclear. CDR1 and CDR2 from the germline V gene are LNHNV and YYDKDF (reference sequence). The CDR3 totals 15 residues. Trimming removed 3 bases at V and 1 base at J, with 12 bases between. The CDR3 sequence: CATSSPTSLNYGYTF. CDR3 nucleotides: TGTGCCACCAGCAGTCCTACTAGCCTTAACTATGGCTACACCTTC.

The chain recombines TRBV19 with TRBJ1-2; 7 nucleotides align to TRBD1. This CDR3 spans 14 amino acids. CDR1 LNHDA and CDR2 SQIVND come from the germline V gene (reference sequence). V lost 6 bases, J lost 3 bases, and 7 bases stayed unmatched. CDR3 bases: TGTGCCAGTAGGAACAACAGGGGTTACTATGGCTACACCTTC. This translates into CASRNNRGYYGYTF.

This clone was detected only a few times. V is TRBV19 and J is TRBJ2-7; 9 positions agree with TRBD2. Germline values: CDR1 LNHDA, CDR2 SQIVND (reference sequence). The ends lost 8 bases at V and 0 bases at J; junction bases unmatched: 5. The CDR3 sequence is 14 residues long. This CDR3 reads CASGRLADSYEQYF. The CDR3 bases are TGTGCCAGTGGAAGACTAGCGGACTCCTACGAGCAGTACTTC.

V is TRBV19 and J is TRBJ2-7, with TRBD1 matching over 10 bases. CDR1 and CDR2 from the germline V gene are LNHDA and SQIVND (reference sequence). V dropped 2 bases and J dropped 4; count of bases not matched to a gene: 2. The CDR3 is 14 residues long. Here the CDR3 DNA reads TGTGCCAGTAGTATAAGGGACAGGGGTTACGAGCAGTACTTC. This translates into CASSIRDRGYEQYF. Based on the CDR3 plus reference TRBV19 and TRBJ2-7, the full variable domain is DGGITQSPKYLFRKEGQNVTLSCEQNLNHDAMYWYRQDPGQGLRLIYYSQIVNDFQKGDIAEGYSVSREKKESFPLTVTSAQKNPTAFYLCASSIRDRGYEQYFGPGTRLTVT.

The chain joins TRBV10-3 to TRBJ2-2; D may be TRBD1 (7 bases). The CDR3 consists of 13 residues. Germline CDR1 and CDR2: ENHRY and SYGVKD. The germline V and J ends were trimmed by 3 bases and 6 bases, with 8 bases remaining between them. The CDR3 region is CAISDRGAGELFF. CDR3 sequence (DNA): TGTGCCATCAGTGACAGGGGGGCCGGGGAGCTGTTTTTT.